The clone carrying this T cell receptor (beta chain) was observed a few times. TCRdb reprocessed the RT-PCR reads via MiXCR and lists one record per CDR3 protein. Altogether hundreds of thousands of distinct CDR3 sequences are present, about 10% being singletons, with the ten largest covering about 11%. This specimen comes from a study of response to subunit inactivated influenza vaccine. Trimming removed 1 base from V and 5 bases from J, with 9 bases in between. The germline CDR1 and CDR2 sequences are KGHSH and LQKENI. The CDR3 covers 14 residues. The data also belong to a second study, concerning T cells expressing NK-cell markers. From that report: Scientists made TCR beta cDNA using 5'RACE template switching with UMIs. A few of the donors also had these clonotypes leading their CD3+CD56-NKG2C+ fraction.

This sequence joins TRBV18 and TRBJ2-4, with D possibly being TRBD1 (6 bases). This receptor was identified in a man aged 50 to 59 who received an inactivated influenza vaccine. Sequences were derived from PBMCs from blood, sampled on the day of vaccination. The CDR3 nucleotides are TGTGCCAGCTCACCACTGGGGGCGGAAAACATTCAGTACTTC. Translated, it gives CASSPLGAENIQYF.